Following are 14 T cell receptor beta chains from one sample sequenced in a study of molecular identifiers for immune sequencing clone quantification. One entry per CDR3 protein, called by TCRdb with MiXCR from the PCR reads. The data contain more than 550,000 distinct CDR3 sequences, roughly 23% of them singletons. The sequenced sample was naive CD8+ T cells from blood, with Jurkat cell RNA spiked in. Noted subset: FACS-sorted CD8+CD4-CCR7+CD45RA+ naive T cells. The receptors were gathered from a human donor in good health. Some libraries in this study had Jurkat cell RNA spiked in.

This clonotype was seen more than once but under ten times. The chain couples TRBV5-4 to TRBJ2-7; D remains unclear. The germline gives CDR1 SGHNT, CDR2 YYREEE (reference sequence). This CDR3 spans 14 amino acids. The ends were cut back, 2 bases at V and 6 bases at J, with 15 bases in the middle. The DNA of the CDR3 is TGTGCCAGCAGCTTAGCCGACCATACGATCGAGCAGTACTTC. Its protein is CASSLADHTIEQYF.

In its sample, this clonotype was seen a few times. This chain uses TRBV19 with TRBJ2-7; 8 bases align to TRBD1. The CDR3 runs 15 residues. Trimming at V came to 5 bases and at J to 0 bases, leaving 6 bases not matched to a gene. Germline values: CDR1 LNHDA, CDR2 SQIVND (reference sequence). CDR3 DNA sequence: TGTGCCAGTAGTGTGGGACAGGCCCACTCCTACGAGCAGTACTTC. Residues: CASSVGQAHSYEQYF.

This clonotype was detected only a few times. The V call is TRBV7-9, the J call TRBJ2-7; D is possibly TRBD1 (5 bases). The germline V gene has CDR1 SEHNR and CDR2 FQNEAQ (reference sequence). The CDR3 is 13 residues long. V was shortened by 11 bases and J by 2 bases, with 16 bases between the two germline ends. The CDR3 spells CASAFSGTYEQYF. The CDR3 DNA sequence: TGTGCCTCAGCTTTTTCAGGGACCTACGAGCAGTACTTC.

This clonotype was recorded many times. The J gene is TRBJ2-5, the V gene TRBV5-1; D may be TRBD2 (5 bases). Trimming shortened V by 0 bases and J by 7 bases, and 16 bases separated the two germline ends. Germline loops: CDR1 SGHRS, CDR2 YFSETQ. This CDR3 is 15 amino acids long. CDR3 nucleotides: TGCGCCAGCAGCTTGGCTGGTGGGCAGCTAGCGACCCAGTACTTC. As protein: CASSLAGGQLATQYF.

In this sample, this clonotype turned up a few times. The CDR3 reads CASSHYTGTYEQYF. CDR3 coding DNA: TGTGCCAGCAGTCACTATACAGGGACCTACGAGCAGTACTTC. The chain joins TRBV28 to TRBJ2-7, with D maybe TRBD1 (6 bases). Trimming shortened V by 5 bases and J by 2 bases, and 13 bases separated the two germline ends. Germline values: CDR1 MDHEN, CDR2 SYDVKM. The CDR3 has 14 amino acids.

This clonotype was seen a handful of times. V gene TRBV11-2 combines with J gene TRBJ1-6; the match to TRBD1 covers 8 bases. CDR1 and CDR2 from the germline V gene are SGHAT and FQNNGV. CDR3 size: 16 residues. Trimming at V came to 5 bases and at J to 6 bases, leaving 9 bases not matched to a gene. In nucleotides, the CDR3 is TGTGCCAGCAGCCATAGCCCGGGACAGGCTAATTCACCCCTCCACTTT. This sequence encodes CASSHSPGQANSPLHF.

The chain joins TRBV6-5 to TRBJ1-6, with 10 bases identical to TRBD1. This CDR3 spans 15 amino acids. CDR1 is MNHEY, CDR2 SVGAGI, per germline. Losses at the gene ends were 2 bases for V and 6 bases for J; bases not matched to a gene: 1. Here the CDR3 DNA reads TGTGCCAGCAGTTACAGGACAGGGGGTAATTCACCCCTCCACTTT. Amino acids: CASSYRTGGNSPLHF.

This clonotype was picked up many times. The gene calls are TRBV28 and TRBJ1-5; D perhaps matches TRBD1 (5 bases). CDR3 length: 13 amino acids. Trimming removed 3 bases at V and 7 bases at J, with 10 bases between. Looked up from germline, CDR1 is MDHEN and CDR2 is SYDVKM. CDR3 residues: CASSFYGGQPQHF. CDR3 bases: TGTGCCAGCAGTTTCTACGGGGGACAGCCCCAGCATTTT. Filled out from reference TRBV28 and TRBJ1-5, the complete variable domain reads DVKVTQSSRYLVKRTGEKVFLECVQDMDHENMFWYRQDPGLGLRLIYFSYDVKMKEKGDIPEGYSVSREKKERFSLILESASTNQTSMYLCASSFYGGQPQHFGDGTRLSIL.

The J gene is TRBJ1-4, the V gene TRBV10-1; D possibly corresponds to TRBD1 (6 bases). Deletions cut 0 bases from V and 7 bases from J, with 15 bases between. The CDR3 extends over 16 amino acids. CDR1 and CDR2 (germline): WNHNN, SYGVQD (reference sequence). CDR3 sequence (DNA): TGCGCCAGCAGTGAGTCTAGGAGGGGGGATCGTGAAAAACTGTTTTTT. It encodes CASSESRRGDREKLFF.

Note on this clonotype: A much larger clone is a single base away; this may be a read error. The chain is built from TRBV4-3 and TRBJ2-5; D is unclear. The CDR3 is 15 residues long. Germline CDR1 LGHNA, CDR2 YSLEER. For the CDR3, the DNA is TGCGCCAGCAGCCAAGATAGTACACCACAAGCGACCCAGTACTTC. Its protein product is CASSQDSTPQATQYF.

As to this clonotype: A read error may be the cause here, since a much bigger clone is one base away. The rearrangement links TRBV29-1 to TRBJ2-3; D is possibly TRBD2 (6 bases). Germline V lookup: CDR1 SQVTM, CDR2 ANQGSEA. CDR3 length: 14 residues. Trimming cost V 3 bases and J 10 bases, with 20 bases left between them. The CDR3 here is CSVDGGPTFSAQYF. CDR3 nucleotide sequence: TGCAGCGTTGATGGAGGGCCTACCTTTAGTGCGCAGTATTTT.

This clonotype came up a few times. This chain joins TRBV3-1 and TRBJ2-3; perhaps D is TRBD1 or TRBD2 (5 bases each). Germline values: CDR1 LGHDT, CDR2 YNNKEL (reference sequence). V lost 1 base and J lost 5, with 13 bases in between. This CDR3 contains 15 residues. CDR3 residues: CASSQVSGAGDTQYF. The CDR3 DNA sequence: TGTGCCAGCAGCCAAGTCTCCGGGGCAGGAGATACGCAGTATTTT.

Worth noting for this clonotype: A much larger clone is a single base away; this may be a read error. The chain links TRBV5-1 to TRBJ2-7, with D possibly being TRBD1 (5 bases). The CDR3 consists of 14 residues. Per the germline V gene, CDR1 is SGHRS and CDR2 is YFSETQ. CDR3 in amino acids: CTSSFDSIAYEQYF. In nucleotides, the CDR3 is TGCACCAGCAGCTTTGACAGTATTGCCTACGAGCAGTACTTC.

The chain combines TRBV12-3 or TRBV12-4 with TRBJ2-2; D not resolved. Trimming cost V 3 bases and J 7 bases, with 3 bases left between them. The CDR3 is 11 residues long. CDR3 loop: CASSFNGELFF. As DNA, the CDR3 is TGTGCCAGCAGTTTCAACGGGGAGCTGTTTTTT.